Listed below are T cell receptor beta chains from one sample, sequenced in a study of ipilimumab plus nivolumab after autologous stem cell transplantation. Method: immunoSEQ multiplex PCR; TCRdb's copy keeps in-frame clones and lacks some. Here the sample spans around 15,000 clones, 81% being singletons. Material: PBMCs, obtained in a trial of ipilimumab plus nivolumab as post-transplant consolidation. Receptors were obtained from a male donor with diffuse large B-cell lymphoma. The CDR3 runs from the conserved cysteine through the conserved F or W. A D gene is named only where the DNA matches it firmly. Expanded clones are given a class, and other clones once, few, many or no size at all.

clone_size,v_call,j_call,d_call,cdr3_nt,cdr3_aa
.,TRBV21-1,TRBJ1-1,.,TGTGCCAGCAAGCGAGGGTTGAACACTGAAGCTTTCTTT,CASKRGLNTEAFF
.,TRBV9,TRBJ1-1,.,TGTGCCAGCAGTCCCCTTTTAGGGAAAAACACTGAAGCTTTCTTT,CASSPLLGKNTEAFF
.,TRBV5-6,TRBJ2-3,.,TGTGCCAGCAGTAGAGAACAGGGAAACACAGATACGCAGTATTTT,CASSREQGNTDTQYF
.,TRBV2,TRBJ1-1,.,TGTGCCAGCAGTGAAGTGGGACGGGGGAACACTGAAGCTTTCTTT,CASSEVGRGNTEAFF
.,TRBV4-1,TRBJ1-1,TRBD1,TGCGCCAGCAGCCAAGGGACAGGGGACACTGAAGCTTTCTTT,CASSQGTGDTEAFF
.,TRBV19,TRBJ2-5,TRBD2,TGTGCCAGTAGCCCCCACCGGGAGGGAGAGACCCAGTACTTC,CASSPHREGETQYF
.,TRBV6-5,TRBJ1-2,TRBD1,TGTGCCAGCAGTTCCATGACAGGGGGATATGGCTACACCTTC,CASSSMTGGYGYTF
few,TRBV5-4,TRBJ1-5,.,TGTGCCAGCAGCTTGGTGATTCAGCCCCAGCATTTT,CASSLVIQPQHF
.,TRBV11-3,TRBJ2-5,.,TGTGCCAGCAGCTTATACGGGGGCCTCCAAGAGACCCAGTACTTC,CASSLYGGLQETQYF
.,TRBV2,TRBJ2-7,.,TGTGCCAGCAGTGAGACGGCCTACGAGCAGTACTTC,CASSETAYEQYF
.,TRBV2,TRBJ1-4,.,TGTGCCAGCAGTGGGTCAGGGTTCCCGAATGAAAAACTGTTTTTT,CASSGSGFPNEKLFF
few,TRBV5-6,TRBJ2-5,TRBD1,TGTGCCAGCAGCTACCCGACAGGGAAGGAGACCCAGTACTTC,CASSYPTGKETQYF
.,TRBV7-9,TRBJ2-7,.,TGTGCCAGCAGCTTAAGTGCGGGATACGAGCAGTACTTC,CASSLSAGYEQYF
.,TRBV5-6,TRBJ2-7,.,TGTGCCAGCAGCTTAGAAGGCTCCTACGAGCAGTACTTC,CASSLEGSYEQYF
.,TRBV11-2,TRBJ2-7,.,TGTGCCAGCAGCTTTACACGGGGAAATACCTACGAGCAGTACTTC,CASSFTRGNTYEQYF
.,TRBV27,TRBJ2-3,.,TGTGCCAGCAGTTTACGGCAGGGACTTACAGATACGCAGTATTTT,CASSLRQGLTDTQYF
.,TRBV7-2,TRBJ2-7,TRBD2,TGTGCCAGCAGCTCTGGATCGGGGGGTGGGTACGAGCAGTACTTC,CASSSGSGGGYEQYF
.,TRBV7-2,TRBJ2-2,TRBD2,TGTGCCAGCAGCTTCACGGGAGGGACCGGGGAGCTGTTTTTT,CASSFTGGTGELFF
.,TRBV30,TRBJ2-5,.,TGTGCCTGGAGTGTGTTGGACGCGGAGACCCAGTACTTC,CAWSVLDAETQYF
few,TRBV9,TRBJ1-3,TRBD1,TGTGCCAGCACCCGAGGGACAGGGATATCTGGAAACACCATATATTTT,CASTRGTGISGNTIYF
once,TRBV10-3,TRBJ1-2,.,TGTGCCAGCAGTTACGGTCAGGGAAACTATGGCTACACCTTC,CASSYGQGNYGYTF
few,TRBV9,TRBJ2-7,TRBD1,TGTGCCAGCAGCAGGGACAGGGGGTTCTACGAGCAGTACTTC,CASSRDRGFYEQYF
.,TRBV19,TRBJ2-5,.,TGTGCCAGTAGTATAGGGCGCCCTGGGGAGACCCAGTACTTC,CASSIGRPGETQYF
.,TRBV30,TRBJ2-7,TRBD1,TGTGCCTGGAGTAGACAGGGGATCTACGAGCAGTACTTC,CAWSRQGIYEQYF
few,TRBV5-1,TRBJ2-1,.,TGCGCCAGCAGCCCAGCGTTGACGGGGCGGTATGAGCAGTTCTTC,CASSPALTGRYEQFF
.,TRBV30,TRBJ2-3,.,TGTGCCTGGAGGAGAGTAAACCCCACAGATACGCAGTATTTT,CAWRRVNPTDTQYF
once,TRBV5-1,TRBJ2-2,TRBD1,TGCGCCAGCAGCTCGACAGGGGGAAACACCGGGGAGCTGTTTTTT,CASSSTGGNTGELFF
once,TRBV2,TRBJ2-2,.,TGTGCCAGCAGTGGGGTACTAGCGAACACCGGGGAGCTGTTTTTT,CASSGVLANTGELFF
.,TRBV11-2,TRBJ2-7,TRBD2,TGTGCCAGCAGCTCCCGGGGGAGCGGGAGTGGGTCCTACGAGCAGTACTTC,CASSSRGSGSGSYEQYF
.,TRBV10-1,TRBJ2-2,.,TGCGCCAGCAGTGACTCCGGGGAGCTGTTTTTT,CASSDSGELFF
.,TRBV15,TRBJ2-1,.,TGTGCCACCAGCAGTCCAGGGGAGCAGTTCTTC,CATSSPGEQFF
few,TRBV6-5,TRBJ1-1,.,TGTGCCAGCAGCCGACGGAGTACGGCTGAAGCTTTCTTT,CASSRRSTAEAFF
once,TRBV27,TRBJ1-4,.,TGTGCCAGCAGTTCGTCCATTGGGGCCGGTGAAAAACTGTTTTTT,CASSSSIGAGEKLFF
few,TRBV29-1,TRBJ1-1,.,TGCAGCGTTGAAGGGCAGGGAGGCACTGAAGCTTTCTTT,CSVEGQGGTEAFF
.,TRBV6-1,TRBJ1-3,.,TGTGCCAGCCTTAGAGAGGCTACTGGAAACACCATATATTTT,CASLREATGNTIYF
.,TRBV5-4,TRBJ2-5,.,TGTGCCAGCAGCTTGGCAGGGGTGGAGACCCAGTACTTC,CASSLAGVETQYF
.,TRBV20-1,TRBJ2-7,.,TGCAGTGCGCCCGACTACTACGAGCAGTACTTC,CSAPDYYEQYF
few,TRBV6-1,TRBJ1-1,.,TGTGCCAGCATGGTAATGAACACTGAAGCTTTCTTT,CASMVMNTEAFF
once,TRBV30,TRBJ2-1,.,TGTGCCTGGACCTCATGGGGTGAGCAGTTCTTC,CAWTSWGEQFF
.,TRBV10-2,TRBJ2-2,TRBD2,TGCGCCAGCAGTGTGGCGGGACTAGAGTCCGGGGAGCTGTTTTTT,CASSVAGLESGELFF
.,TRBV11-2,TRBJ1-5,.,TGTGCCAGCAGCTTAGATCAAATAGGTCGGCGGATCAATCAGCCCCAGCATTTT,CASSLDQIGRRINQPQHF
once,TRBV7-3,TRBJ1-2,TRBD1,TGTGCCAGCAGCCCAGGGGGCGACTATGGCTACACCTTC,CASSPGGDYGYTF
.,TRBV11-3,TRBJ2-2,TRBD2,TGTGCCAGCAGCTTCCTTCGGACTAGCGGGAGCCCCGGGGAGCTGTTTTTT,CASSFLRTSGSPGELFF
.,TRBV7-2,TRBJ2-1,TRBD2,TGTGCCAGCAGACCAGCGGGGGGAGGCGGGGGATACAATGAGCAGTTCTTC,CASRPAGGGGGYNEQFF
few,TRBV5-5,TRBJ1-1,.,TGTGCCAGCAGCTTGGCCTGGAACACTGAAGCTTTCTTT,CASSLAWNTEAFF
.,TRBV28,TRBJ2-7,TRBD2,TGTGCCAGCAGTTTATGGGGGACTAGGGGCGAGCAGTACTTC,CASSLWGTRGEQYF
.,TRBV7-2,TRBJ2-5,TRBD2,TGTGCCAGCAGCTTAGAGACTAGCGGGGGAAAGACCCAGTACTTC,CASSLETSGGKTQYF
.,TRBV5-8,TRBJ1-5,.,TGTGCCAGCGGGGGGCCATGGGAATATCAGCCCCAGCATTTT,CASGGPWEYQPQHF
.,TRBV6-1,TRBJ1-4,.,TGTGCCAGCAGTGAAGTCGACAGATCCCATGAAAAACTGTTTTTT,CASSEVDRSHEKLFF
once,TRBV7-2,TRBJ2-7,.,TGTGCCAGCAGCTTTCGTGGGCATTACGCCGAGCAGTACTTC,CASSFRGHYAEQYF
.,TRBV5-5,TRBJ1-2,.,TGTGCCAGCAGCCCGAGAGGACAGTTCTATGGCTACACCTTC,CASSPRGQFYGYTF